The present TCR beta chain was sequenced within a study of HIV-infected patients and healthy controls (dated by TCRdb to the mid-2010s). A note on the overall study: Whether deep TCR repertoire sequencing of small blood samples from HIV patients could capture immune perturbation and reconstitution was tested in the study.

Whole blood was used without cell fractionation, so the repertoire reflected all unsorted peripheral T cells. Ten uninfected healthy donors were sampled as controls, and about 40% of these ten donors were sampled twice approximately three months apart. For RNA extraction, an approximately 2.5 ml sample of peripheral blood was drawn into Tempus tubes. Residual genomic DNA was removed with the TURBO-DNase kit and globin mRNA was depleted with GLOBINclear. This clonotype is termed medium-sized (0.01 to 0.1%). The target of this receptor is not known. No base-level quality is on record; no much larger clone is a single base apart. SuperScript III was used to reverse transcribe 500 ng RNA with primers targeting the alpha and beta constant regions. Separate libraries for the alpha and beta chains were generated through chain-specific third strand synthesis that incorporated multiplexing indices. In the protocol, all rearrangements within a chain were amplified with a single primer pair so that primer bias was avoided, and molecular barcodes were added to each cDNA molecule. Purified cDNA was ligated with T4 RNA Ligase 1 onto a 5' RACE adapter bearing a random hexamer and the SP2 sequencing primer site. Second strand synthesis was primed from the SP2 site with Phusion polymerase, using slow temperature ramps to favor optimal annealing. Each molecule's 12-nucleotide barcode consisted of two random hexamer sequences, both added before amplification and joined together. A brief initial PCR introduced P5 and P7 adapter elements together with a second index, and a roughly 23-cycle amplification PCR using P5s and P7 primers was subsequently performed. Libraries received around 25 PCR cycles in total, were quantified on a Qubit, sized on a Bioanalyzer, and diluted to roughly 4 nM. Sequencing of the normalized libraries was done on an Illumina MiSeq using 2 x 250 paired-end kits. Into around 9.5 ul Tris-Cl, the reverse transcription reactions were eluted following cleanup on MinElute columns. Adapter ligations ran for over 20 hours at 16 degrees C and were afterwards cleaned with AMPure XP beads at a 1:1 ratio. From the authors' description of their analysis: Demultiplexed FASTQ files were processed with a modified Decombinator that output V, J, insert and barcode information. Sequences that shared a barcode but differed from the dominant sequence were discarded as errors, and original cDNA molecules were estimated by counting barcodes clustered at Levenshtein distance 3. Downstream analyses used R packages ineq, vegan, igraph and RCytoscape, with IMGT nomenclature and CDR3 definitions. V gene usage was calculated across distinct sequences, with every TCR tallied a single time to avoid skew from clonal expansion. Whenever two unique CDR3 amino acid sequences within a donor differed by a single Levenshtein edit, similarity networks linked them. Published HIV-specific CDR3s (approximately 90 alpha, approximately 680 beta) and CMV-specific CDR3s (approximately 13 alpha, over 250 beta) were compiled and searched for in the repertoires. Random subsampling to size-matched repertoires demonstrated that the decreased diversity in patients did not result from their lower sequence numbers. TCRdb trimmed public reads at Q25 via fastp, called clones via MiXCR and kept in-frame beta chains. Rows merge per CDR3 protein into single entries with the most common DNA and genes. TCRdb assigned the V and J calls; the authors' analysis was not used. The sample table lists under 20,000 distinct CDR3 sequences, about 9.4% of them with a count of one. The ten largest make up around 3.1% of the sample.

Measured from the cysteine to the phenylalanine, the CDR3 is 17 residues long. The retained sequence is limited to the CDR3, 51 bases, with the frame set at the first base. Unmatched junction bases come to 9, with V trimmed by 4 bases and J by 0 bases. From a lookup of the germline V gene, CDR1 and CDR2 are MGHRA and YSYEKL. Results the study describes overall, beyond this receptor: Oligoclonality may be reflected in the significantly higher mean Gini indices of HIV-infected repertoires compared with controls. Significantly different mean usage between HIV-infected patients and controls was observed for eight alpha and eight beta V genes. The pairing of alpha and beta chains was not determined in the samples. Alpha-chain CDR3s from MAIT cells occurred at high frequency in healthy controls but were severely depleted in HIV+ repertoires. In the study, no determination of donor HLA types was made. During therapy, HIV-associated CDR3s significantly decreased in frequency, while CMV-associated CDR3s did not change significantly, though most became more frequent. Processing was restricted to sixteen HIV-infected individuals, which the authors judged to be a major constraint on the generalizability of the findings. Healthy controls shared more CDR3s between individuals than HIV+ patients, by Jaccard index and by count of highly shared sequences. The observed differences in diversity could not be explained by the slight differences in age and sex profiles between the study cohorts. Size-matched repertoire data did not replicate the apparent post-therapy recovery of the Gini index in HIV-infected patients. Differing numbers of distinct sequences in patients and controls hindered comparison, and size-matching assigned excessive weight to rare events in the HIV-infected data. Using whole blood restricted sequencing depth and prevented separating the dynamics of distinct T-cell subpopulations. Compared with untreated HIV+ repertoires, healthy control repertoires had roughly threefold more distinct CDR3s and higher Shannon diversity.

The sequence came from an adult in good health. The chain couples TRBV4-1 to TRBJ2-3; 8 bases in the middle match TRBD2. Sample: blood. The DNA sequence is given as TGCGCCAGCAGCCTCTCGTCCGGGGGGGGGAGCACAGATACGCAGTATTTT. Its translation is CASSLSSGGGSTDTQYF.